The clone carrying this TCR beta chain was found once. The target antigen is unknown. The data are from a study of cytomegalovirus exposure and HLA in healthy donors. PCR involved 60 Vbeta and 13 Jbeta primers. Generated by immunoSEQ multiplex PCR, the TCRdb table keeps only in-frame clones and is missing some. The table records 150,000 to 200,000 clones, roughly 90% of them present only once. This CDR3 is built from 15 residues. V gave up 2 bases and J gave up 2 bases; unmatched junction bases: 2. CDR1 and CDR2 from the germline V gene are MGHRA and YSYEKL. Study results and caveats: Later findings reportedly placed an Asian-associated ancestry cluster below the approximately 630-donor mean for N-insertions. Accurate predictions that matched the HLA-A and HLA-B alleles of most subjects were reportedly made from TCR beta sequences. Per published reports, the classifier diagnosed cytomegalovirus status with high specificity and sensitivity. Later on, an analysis tied approximately 17,000 TCR beta sequences to HLA alleles at 0.05 false discovery rate.

The sequencing input was PBMCs. The chain is built from TRBV4-1 and TRBJ1-5; 8 bases align to TRBD1. The clonotype originates from a girl less than two years old in good health and CMV-seronegative. The CDR3: CASSQLTGGNQPQHF. Here the CDR3 DNA reads TGCGCCAGCAGCCAATTGACAGGGGGCAATCAGCCCCAGCATTTT.